The T cell receptor (beta chain) described here comes from a study of blood T cell repertoires in COVID-19. Study-level information: Acute and convalescent COVID-19 specimens originated in the United States, Italy and Spain.

Assay: immunoSEQ multiplex PCR; the TCRdb copy retains only in-frame clones and omits some. The table includes about 38,000 clones, approximately 69% detected once. Followed over time, Seattle patients had been enrolled while infection was active. This clone has just a few counts. Sample: peripheral blood. The sequence came from a man in his 70s with COVID-19, enrolled during active disease.

CDR3 sequence: CASSPRQGKNQPQHF. In nucleotides, the CDR3 is TGTGCCAGCAGCCCACGTCAGGGAAAGAATCAGCCCCAGCATTTT. The chain has TRBV3-1 (or the pseudogene TRBV3-2) and TRBJ1-5; weak D call: TRBD1 (5 bases). Trimming took 4 bases from V and 4 from J, leaving 14 bases between them. CDR1 is LGHDT and CDR2 is YNNKEL in the germline V gene (reference sequence). The CDR3 runs 15 residues.